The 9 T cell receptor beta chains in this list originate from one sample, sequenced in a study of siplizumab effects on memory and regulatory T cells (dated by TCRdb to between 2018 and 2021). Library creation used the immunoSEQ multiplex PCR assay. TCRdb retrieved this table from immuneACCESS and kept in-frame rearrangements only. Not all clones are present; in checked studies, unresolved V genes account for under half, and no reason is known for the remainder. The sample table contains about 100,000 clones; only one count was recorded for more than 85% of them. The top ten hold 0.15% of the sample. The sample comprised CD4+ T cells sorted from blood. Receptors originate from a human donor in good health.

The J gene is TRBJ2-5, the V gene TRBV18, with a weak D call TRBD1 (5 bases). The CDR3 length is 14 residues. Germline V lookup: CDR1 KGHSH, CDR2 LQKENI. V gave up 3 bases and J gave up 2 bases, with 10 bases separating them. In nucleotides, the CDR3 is TGTGCCAGCTCACCTTTCCAGGGACAAGAGACCCAGTACTTC. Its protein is CASSPFQGQETQYF.

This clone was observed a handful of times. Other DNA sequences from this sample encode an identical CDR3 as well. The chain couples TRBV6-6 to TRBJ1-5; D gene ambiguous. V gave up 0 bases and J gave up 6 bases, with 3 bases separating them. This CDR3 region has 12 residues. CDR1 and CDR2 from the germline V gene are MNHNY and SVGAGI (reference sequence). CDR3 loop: CASSYSLQPQHF. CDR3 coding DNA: TGTGCCAGCAGTTACTCGCTTCAGCCCCAGCATTTT.

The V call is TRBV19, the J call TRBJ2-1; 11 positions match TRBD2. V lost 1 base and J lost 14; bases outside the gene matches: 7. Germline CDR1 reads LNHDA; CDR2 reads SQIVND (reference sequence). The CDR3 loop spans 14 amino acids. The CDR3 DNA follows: TGTGCCAGTAGTATAGGGACTAGCGGGCCCTTGGAGTTCTTC. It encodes CASSIGTSGPLEFF.

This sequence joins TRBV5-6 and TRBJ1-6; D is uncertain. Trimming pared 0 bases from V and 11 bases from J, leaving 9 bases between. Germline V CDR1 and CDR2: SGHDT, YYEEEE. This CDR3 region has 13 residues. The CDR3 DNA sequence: TGTGCCAGCAGCTTGGGAACGGTACCACCCCTCCACTTT. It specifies CASSLGTVPPLHF.

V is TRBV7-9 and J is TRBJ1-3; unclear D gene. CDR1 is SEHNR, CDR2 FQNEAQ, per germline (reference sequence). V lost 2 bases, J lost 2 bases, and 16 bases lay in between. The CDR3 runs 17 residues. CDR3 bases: TGTGCCAGCAGCTTAATTGGCGCGGCGACAACTGGAAACACCATATATTTT. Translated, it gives CASSLIGAATTGNTIYF.

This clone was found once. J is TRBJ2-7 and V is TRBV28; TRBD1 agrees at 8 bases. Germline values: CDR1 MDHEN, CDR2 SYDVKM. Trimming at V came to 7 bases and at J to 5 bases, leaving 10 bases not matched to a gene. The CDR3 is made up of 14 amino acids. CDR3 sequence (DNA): TGTGCCAGCAAGGTTGGACAGGGTGTCAACGAGCAGTACTTC. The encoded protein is CASKVGQGVNEQYF. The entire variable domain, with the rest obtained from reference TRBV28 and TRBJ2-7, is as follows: DVKVTQSSRYLVKRTGEKVFLECVQDMDHENMFWYRQDPGLGLRLIYFSYDVKMKEKGDIPEGYSVSREKKERFSLILESASTNQTSMYLCASKVGQGVNEQYFGPGTRLTVT.

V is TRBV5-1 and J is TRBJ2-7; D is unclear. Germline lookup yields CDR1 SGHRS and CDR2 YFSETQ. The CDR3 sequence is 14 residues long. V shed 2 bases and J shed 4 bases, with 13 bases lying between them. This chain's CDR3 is CASSFTAPTYEQYF. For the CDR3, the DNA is TGCGCCAGCAGCTTTACCGCGCCCACTTACGAGCAGTACTTC.

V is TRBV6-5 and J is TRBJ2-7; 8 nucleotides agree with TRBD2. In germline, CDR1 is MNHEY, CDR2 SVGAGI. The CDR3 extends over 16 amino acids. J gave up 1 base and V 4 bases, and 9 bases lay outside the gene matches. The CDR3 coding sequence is TGTGCCAGCAGTTTTACCGGGACTAGAAATTCCTACGAGCAGTACTTC. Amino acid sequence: CASSFTGTRNSYEQYF.

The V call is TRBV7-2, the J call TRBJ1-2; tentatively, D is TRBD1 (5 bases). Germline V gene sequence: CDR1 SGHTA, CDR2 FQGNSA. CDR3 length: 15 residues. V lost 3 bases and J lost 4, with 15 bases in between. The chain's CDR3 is CASSFTHDSFYGYTF. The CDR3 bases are TGTGCCAGCAGCTTTACTCACGACAGCTTCTATGGCTACACCTTC.